A selection of T cell receptor beta chains follows, all from one sample in a study of T cells after yellow fever vaccination. TCRdb passed the 5' RACE reads through MiXCR, listing each CDR3 protein once. The table shows hundreds of thousands of distinct CDR3 sequences, with 18% occurring only once. The material sequenced was PBMCs, taken before the yellow fever booster vaccination. The receptor set was obtained from a man younger than 35 who received the YFV17D yellow fever vaccine. Both conserved end residues are part of each CDR3. Fields, in order: V gene, D gene, clone size, CDR3 length, J gene, CDR3 protein, CDR3 DNA. The D gene is left open where the match is weak. Only part of the rows carry a size: once, few, many, or a class if the clone is expanded.

TRBV29-1	NA	NA	13	TRBJ1-1	CSVEGTQNTEAFF	TGCAGCGTTGAGGGGACACAGAACACTGAAGCTTTCTTT
TRBV19	NA	few	15	TRBJ2-1	CASSMRGSSYNEQFF	TGTGCCAGTAGTATGCGGGGTAGCTCCTACAATGAGCAGTTCTTC
TRBV5-1	NA	NA	15	TRBJ2-2	CASSLFFDATGELFF	TGCGCCAGCAGCTTGTTCTTTGATGCCACCGGGGAGCTGTTTTTT
TRBV11-3	NA	NA	16	TRBJ2-2	CASSPFGQENTGELFF	TGTGCCAGCAGCCCCTTTGGGCAGGAGAACACCGGGGAGCTGTTTTTT
TRBV7-2	TRBD2	NA	20	TRBJ2-3	CASSLRRGGPVRPNTDTQYF	TGTGCCAGCAGCTTACGGCGGGGGGGGCCTGTGCGGCCGAACACAGATACGCAGTATTTT
TRBV4-1	NA	few	15	TRBJ1-2	CASSQEGTASYGYTF	TGCGCCAGCAGCCAAGAGGGGACGGCTTCCTATGGCTACACCTTC
TRBV9	TRBD1	few	15	TRBJ1-1	CASSVVQGSWTEAFF	TGTGCCAGCAGCGTAGTACAGGGGAGTTGGACTGAAGCTTTCTTT
TRBV5-1	TRBD1	many	14	TRBJ2-3	CASSPGQSTDTQYF	TGCGCCAGCAGCCCGGGACAGAGCACAGATACGCAGTATTTT
TRBV4-1	NA	NA	13	TRBJ2-5	CASSLIRWETQYF	TGCGCCAGCAGCCTAATTCGATGGGAGACCCAGTACTTC
TRBV9	NA	NA	15	TRBJ1-5	CASSVGLGNNQPQHF	TGTGCCAGCAGCGTAGGTTTAGGGAACAATCAGCCCCAGCATTTT
TRBV20-1	TRBD2	NA	13	TRBJ2-3	CSAVGGGADTQYF	TGCAGTGCTGTGGGCGGGGGGGCAGATACGCAGTATTTT
TRBV7-2	TRBD2	NA	16	TRBJ2-3	CASSLLAGGITDTQYF	TGTGCCAGCAGCCTACTAGCGGGGGGAATCACAGATACGCAGTATTTT
TRBV29-1	NA	few	15	TRBJ2-7	CSVEDAGARLGEQYF	TGCAGCGTTGAAGATGCGGGGGCCCGCTTGGGAGAGCAGTACTTC
TRBV29-1	TRBD1	NA	15	TRBJ1-1	CSGYTSGTGNNRAFF	TGCAGCGGCTACACATCCGGGACAGGGAATAATAGAGCTTTCTTT
TRBV6-6	NA	few	17	TRBJ1-5	CASSSPGSLYSNQPQHF	TGTGCCAGCAGTTCCCCAGGCAGCCTTTATAGCAATCAGCCCCAGCATTTT
TRBV24-1	NA	NA	13	TRBJ2-1	CAASTARHNEQFF	TGTGCCGCCAGTACGGCCCGCCACAATGAGCAGTTCTTC
TRBV24-1	TRBD1	few	13	TRBJ2-1	CATSGETGDEQFF	TGTGCCACCAGTGGCGAGACAGGGGATGAGCAGTTCTTC
TRBV7-2	NA	few	16	TRBJ1-1	CASSSPGQTVNTEAFF	TGTGCCAGCAGCTCTCCCGGACAGACAGTGAACACTGAAGCTTTCTTT
TRBV12-3/TRBV12-4	TRBD1	few	17	TRBJ1-5	CASSQPTGVGDNQPQHF	TGTGCCAGCAGTCAACCAACAGGGGTTGGGGACAATCAGCCCCAGCATTTT
TRBV14	NA	NA	15	TRBJ1-1	CASSQEGAMNTEAFF	TGTGCCAGCAGCCAGGAAGGGGCCATGAACACTGAAGCTTTCTTT
TRBV7-2	TRBD1	few	12	TRBJ1-2	CASSLRGRGYTF	TGTGCCAGCAGCTTAAGGGGGCGAGGCTACACCTTC
TRBV20-1	TRBD2	few	14	TRBJ2-1	CSASGGELRDEQFF	TGCAGTGCTAGTGGGGGGGAACTCCGGGATGAGCAGTTCTTC
TRBV2	NA	few	15	TRBJ2-3	CASIQPGGPRDTQYF	TGTGCCAGCATTCAGCCAGGGGGGCCTCGGGATACGCAGTATTTT
TRBV19	NA	once	15	TRBJ1-6	CASSPGTIGNSPLHF	TGTGCCAGTAGCCCGGGGACCATCGGAAATTCACCCCTCCACTTT
TRBV4-3	NA	few	15	TRBJ2-3	CASSQEEQGTDTQYF	TGCGCCAGCAGCCAAGAAGAACAGGGCACAGATACGCAGTATTTT
TRBV20-1	NA	few	10	TRBJ1-1	CSPLQTEAFF	TGCAGTCCGTTACAAACTGAAGCTTTCTTT
TRBV7-9	TRBD1	NA	15	TRBJ2-3	CASSRSDRETDTQYF	TGTGCCAGCAGCCGTTCGGACAGGGAAACAGATACGCAGTATTTT
TRBV27	NA	few	15	TRBJ2-5	CASRGLSGGRETQYF	TGTGCCAGCAGAGGCCTTTCTGGAGGGAGGGAGACCCAGTACTTC
TRBV7-6	NA	NA	19	TRBJ2-3	CASSHSEPGVGLKTDTQYF	TGTGCCAGCAGCCACTCTGAACCAGGGGTGGGACTCAAGACAGATACGCAGTATTTT
TRBV7-2	NA	NA	15	TRBJ2-7	CASSLAQGGPYEQYF	TGTGCCAGCAGCTTAGCGCAGGGAGGCCCCTACGAGCAGTACTTC
TRBV28	NA	NA	14	TRBJ1-2	CASSLGAIFYGYTF	TGTGCCAGCAGCCTCGGTGCGATTTTCTATGGCTACACCTTC